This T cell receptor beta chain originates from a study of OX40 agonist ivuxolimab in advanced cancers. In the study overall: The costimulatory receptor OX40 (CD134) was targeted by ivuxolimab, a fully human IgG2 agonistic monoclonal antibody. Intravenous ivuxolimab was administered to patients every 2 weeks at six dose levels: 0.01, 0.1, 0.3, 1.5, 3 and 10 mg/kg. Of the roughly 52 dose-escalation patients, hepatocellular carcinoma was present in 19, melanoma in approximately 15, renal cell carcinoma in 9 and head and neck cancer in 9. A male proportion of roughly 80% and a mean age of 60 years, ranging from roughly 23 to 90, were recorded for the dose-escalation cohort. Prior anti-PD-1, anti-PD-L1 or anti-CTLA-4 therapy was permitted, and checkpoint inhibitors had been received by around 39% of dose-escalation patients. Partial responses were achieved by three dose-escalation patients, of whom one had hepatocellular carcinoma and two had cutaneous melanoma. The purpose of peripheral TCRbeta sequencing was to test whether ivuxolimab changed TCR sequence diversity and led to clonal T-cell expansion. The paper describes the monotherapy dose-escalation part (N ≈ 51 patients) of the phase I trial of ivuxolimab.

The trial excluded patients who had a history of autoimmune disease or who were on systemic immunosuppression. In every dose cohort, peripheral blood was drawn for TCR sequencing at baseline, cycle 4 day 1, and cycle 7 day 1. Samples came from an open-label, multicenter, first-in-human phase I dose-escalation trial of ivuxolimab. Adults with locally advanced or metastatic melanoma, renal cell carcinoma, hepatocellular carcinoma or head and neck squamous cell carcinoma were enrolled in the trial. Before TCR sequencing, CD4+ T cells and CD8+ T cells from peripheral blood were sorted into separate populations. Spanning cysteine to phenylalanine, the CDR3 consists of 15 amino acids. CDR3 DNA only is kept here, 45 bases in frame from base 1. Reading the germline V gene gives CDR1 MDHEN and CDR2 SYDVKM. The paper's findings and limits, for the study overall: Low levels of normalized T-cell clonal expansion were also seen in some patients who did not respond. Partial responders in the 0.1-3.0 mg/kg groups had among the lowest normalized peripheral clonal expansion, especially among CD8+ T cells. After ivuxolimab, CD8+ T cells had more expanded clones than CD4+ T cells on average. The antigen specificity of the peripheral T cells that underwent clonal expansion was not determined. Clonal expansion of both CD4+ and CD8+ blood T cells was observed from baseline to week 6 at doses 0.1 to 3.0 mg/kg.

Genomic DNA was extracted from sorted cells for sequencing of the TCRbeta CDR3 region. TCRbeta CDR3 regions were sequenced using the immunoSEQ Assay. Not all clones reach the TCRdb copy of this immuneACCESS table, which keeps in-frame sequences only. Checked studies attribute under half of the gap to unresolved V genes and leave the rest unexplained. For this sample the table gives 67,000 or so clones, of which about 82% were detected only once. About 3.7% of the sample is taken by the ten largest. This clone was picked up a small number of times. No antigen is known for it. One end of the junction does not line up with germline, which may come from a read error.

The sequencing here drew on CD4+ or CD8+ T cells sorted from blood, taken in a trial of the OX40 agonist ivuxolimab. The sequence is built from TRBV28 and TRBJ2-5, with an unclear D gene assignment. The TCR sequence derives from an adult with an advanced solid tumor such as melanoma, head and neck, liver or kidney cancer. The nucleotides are TGTGCCAGCAGTTCGATAGGCGATATCCAAGAGGCCCAGTACTTC. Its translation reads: CASSSIGDIQEAQYF.